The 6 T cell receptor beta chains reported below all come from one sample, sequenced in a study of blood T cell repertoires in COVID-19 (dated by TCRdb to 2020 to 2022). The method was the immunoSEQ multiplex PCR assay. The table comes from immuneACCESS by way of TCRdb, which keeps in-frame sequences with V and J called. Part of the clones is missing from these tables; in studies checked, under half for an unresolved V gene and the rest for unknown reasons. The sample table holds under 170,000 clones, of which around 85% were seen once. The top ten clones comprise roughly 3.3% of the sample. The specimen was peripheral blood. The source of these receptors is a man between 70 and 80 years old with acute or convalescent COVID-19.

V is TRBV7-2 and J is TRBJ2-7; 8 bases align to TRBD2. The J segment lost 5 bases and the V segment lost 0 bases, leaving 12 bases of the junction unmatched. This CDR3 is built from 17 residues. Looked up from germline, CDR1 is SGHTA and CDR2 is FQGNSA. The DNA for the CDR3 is TGTGCCAGCAGCTTAGCAATGAGCGGGAGAGCCGGCCACGAGCAGTACTTC. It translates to CASSLAMSGRAGHEQYF.

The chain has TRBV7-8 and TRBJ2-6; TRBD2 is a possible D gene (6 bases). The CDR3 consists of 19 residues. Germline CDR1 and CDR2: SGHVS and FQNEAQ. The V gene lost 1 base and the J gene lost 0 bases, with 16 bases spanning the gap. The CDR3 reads CASSLGLEGWASGANVLTF. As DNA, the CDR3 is TGTGCCAGCAGCTTAGGTCTGGAGGGATGGGCCTCTGGGGCCAACGTCCTGACTTTC.

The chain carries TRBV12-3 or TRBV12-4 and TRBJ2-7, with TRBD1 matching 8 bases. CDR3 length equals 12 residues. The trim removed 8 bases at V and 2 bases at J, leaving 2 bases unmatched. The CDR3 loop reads CASGTGPYEQYF. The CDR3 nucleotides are TGTGCCAGCGGGACAGGTCCCTACGAGCAGTACTTC.

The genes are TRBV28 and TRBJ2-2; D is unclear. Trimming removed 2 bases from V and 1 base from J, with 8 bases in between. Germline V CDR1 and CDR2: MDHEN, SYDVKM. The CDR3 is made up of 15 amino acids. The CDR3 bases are TGTGCCAGCAGTTTAACAATTATGAACACCGGGGAGCTGTTTTTT. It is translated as CASSLTIMNTGELFF. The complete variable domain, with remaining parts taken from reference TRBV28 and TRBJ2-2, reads DVKVTQSSRYLVKRTGEKVFLECVQDMDHENMFWYRQDPGLGLRLIYFSYDVKMKEKGDIPEGYSVSREKKERFSLILESASTNQTSMYLCASSLTIMNTGELFFGEGSRLTVL.

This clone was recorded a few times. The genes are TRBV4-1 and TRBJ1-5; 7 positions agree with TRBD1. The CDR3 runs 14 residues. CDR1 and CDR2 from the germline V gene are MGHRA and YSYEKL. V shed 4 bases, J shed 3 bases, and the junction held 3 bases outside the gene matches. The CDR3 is CASSPDRNNQPQHF. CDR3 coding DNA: TGCGCCAGCAGCCCGGACAGGAACAATCAGCCCCAGCATTTT.

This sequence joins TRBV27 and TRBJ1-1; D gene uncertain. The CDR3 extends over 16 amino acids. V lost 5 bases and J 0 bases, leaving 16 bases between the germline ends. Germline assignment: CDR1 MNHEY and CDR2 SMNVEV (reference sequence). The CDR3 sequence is CASSGLQKKMNTEAFF. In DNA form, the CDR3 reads TGTGCCAGCAGTGGTCTGCAGAAAAAAATGAACACTGAAGCTTTCTTT.